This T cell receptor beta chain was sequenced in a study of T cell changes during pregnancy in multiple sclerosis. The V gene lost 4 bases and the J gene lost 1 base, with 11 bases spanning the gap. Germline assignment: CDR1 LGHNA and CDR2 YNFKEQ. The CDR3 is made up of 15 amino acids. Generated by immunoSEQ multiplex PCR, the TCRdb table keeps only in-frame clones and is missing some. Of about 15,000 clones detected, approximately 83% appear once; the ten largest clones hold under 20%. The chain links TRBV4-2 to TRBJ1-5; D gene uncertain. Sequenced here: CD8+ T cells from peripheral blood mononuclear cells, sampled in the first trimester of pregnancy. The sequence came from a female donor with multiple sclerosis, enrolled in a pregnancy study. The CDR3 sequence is CASSLAFGSNQPQHF. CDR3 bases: TGTGCCAGCAGCCTTGCTTTCGGGAGCAATCAGCCCCAGCATTTT.